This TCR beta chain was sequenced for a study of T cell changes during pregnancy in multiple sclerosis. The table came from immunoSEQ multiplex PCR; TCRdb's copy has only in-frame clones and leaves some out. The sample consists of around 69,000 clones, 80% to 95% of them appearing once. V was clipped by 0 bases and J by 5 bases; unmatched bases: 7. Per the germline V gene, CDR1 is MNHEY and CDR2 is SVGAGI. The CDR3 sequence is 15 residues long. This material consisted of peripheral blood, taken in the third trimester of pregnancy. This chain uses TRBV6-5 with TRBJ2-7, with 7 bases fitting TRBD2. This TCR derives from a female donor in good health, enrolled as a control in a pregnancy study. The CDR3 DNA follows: TGTGCCAGCAGTTACTCGATAAACGGGGGGAACGAGCAGTACTTC. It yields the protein CASSYSINGGNEQYF.